These 32 T cell receptor beta chains were all obtained from the same sample, sequenced in a study of T cells in Graves' hyperthyroidism and ophthalmopathy. Researchers took RNA transcripts and amplified the TCR beta CDR3 regions from them. Initially, a first-round RT-PCR of the TCR CDR3 employed the HTBI primer set. Each CDR3 protein gets one entry after TCRdb re-called the multiplex PCR reads with MiXCR. The sample carries approximately 360,000 distinct CDR3 sequences, 15% to 19% recorded once. The sample consisted of blood. The receptors were gathered from a woman in her late teens or twenties with Graves' hyperthyroidism that later progressed to Graves' ophthalmopathy.

This clonotype was counted many times. The chain is built from TRBV13 and TRBJ2-2; no clear D gene. The V and J ends lost 0 bases and 7 bases respectively, with 6 bases between them. Germline CDR1 is PRHDT and CDR2 is FYEKMQ (reference sequence). The CDR3 is made up of 13 amino acids. The CDR3 sequence is CASSLGRVGELFF. CDR3 nucleotides: TGTGCCAGCAGCTTAGGCCGGGTCGGGGAGCTGTTTTTT.

A word on this clonotype: This may stem from a read error, because a much larger clone lies one nucleotide away. The V and J genes are TRBV13 and TRBJ1-1, with D unresolved. The CDR3 has 13 residues. Germline V CDR1 and CDR2: PRHDT, FYEKMQ (reference sequence). Trimming pared 5 bases from V and 4 bases from J, leaving 11 bases between. The CDR3 sequence: CASSEEASTEAFF. In DNA form, the CDR3 reads TGTGCCAGCAGCGAGGAGGCGAGCACTGAAGCTTTCTTT.

This clonotype showed up many times. V gene TRBV12-3 or TRBV12-4 combines with J gene TRBJ1-6; no clear D gene. The V end lost 6 bases, the J end lost 8 bases, and 11 bases lay between the germline ends. CDR3 size: 13 residues. Here the CDR3 reads CASSLWEDSPLHF. The CDR3 DNA reads TGTGCCAGCAGCCTCTGGGAGGATTCACCCCTCCACTTT.

This clonotype was seen repeatedly, ten times or more. The rearrangement joins TRBV4-2 to TRBJ2-1; either TRBD1 or TRBD2 may supply D (5 bases each). Germline V CDR1 and CDR2: LGHNA, YNFKEQ. The germline V and J ends were trimmed by 5 bases and 6 bases, with 8 bases remaining between them. The CDR3 has 12 residues. This chain's CDR3 is CASSAGSNEQFF. In nucleotides, the CDR3 is TGTGCCAGCAGCGCAGGGAGCAATGAGCAGTTCTTC.

The chain has TRBV7-6 and TRBJ2-3, with D possibly being TRBD2 (6 bases). Trimming stripped 2 bases from V and 1 base from J, with 10 bases between. Germline CDR1 reads SGHVS; CDR2 reads FNYEAQ. The CDR3 length is 15 residues. CDR3 protein: CASSLLPSGTDTQYF. The DNA for the CDR3 is TGTGCCAGCAGCTTACTACCTAGCGGCACAGATACGCAGTATTTT.

A few counts support this clonotype. V is TRBV28 and J is TRBJ2-1; the D gene is possibly TRBD2 (5 bases). The CDR3 consists of 14 residues. V was pared by 6 bases and J by 4 bases, with 13 bases between. Germline V lookup: CDR1 MDHEN, CDR2 SYDVKM. The CDR3 loop reads CASRPTSLYNEQFF. The CDR3 region has the DNA TGTGCCAGCAGGCCCACTAGTTTGTACAATGAGCAGTTCTTC.

This clonotype was picked up many times. The CDR3: CASSFRTRGETQYF. CDR3 nucleotide sequence: TGTGCCAGCAGTTTCCGGACTAGGGGGGAGACCCAGTACTTC. The chain carries TRBV12-3 or TRBV12-4 and TRBJ2-5; D is possibly TRBD2 (7 bases). This CDR3 region has 14 residues. Trimming took 3 bases from V and 5 from J, leaving 13 bases between them.

This clonotype was detected ten times or more. The rearrangement links TRBV7-2 to TRBJ2-1; a weak D match, TRBD2 (6 bases). CDR1 and CDR2 from the germline V gene are SGHTA and FQGNSA. CDR3 length equals 13 residues. V was clipped by 5 bases and J by 8 bases, with 13 bases between them. This CDR3 is CASSPWRDDEQFF. In DNA, the CDR3 is TGTGCCAGCAGCCCCTGGAGGGACGATGAGCAGTTCTTC.

The chain uses TRBV27 and TRBJ2-2, with TRBD2 as a possible D gene (6 bases). V was cut by 10 bases and J by 0 bases, with 18 bases left in between. Germline V gene lookup returns CDR1 MNHEY and CDR2 SMNVEV (reference sequence). This CDR3 comprises 16 residues. CDR3 residues: CATTPRGGTNTGELFF. DNA of the CDR3: TGTGCCACCACCCCCCGAGGAGGGACGAACACCGGGGAGCTGTTTTTT.

V is TRBV10-3 and J is TRBJ2-2, with D possibly matching TRBD2 (6 bases). V was cut by 10 bases and J by 5 bases, with 11 bases left in between. CDR1 ENHRY and CDR2 SYGVKD come from the germline V gene. This CDR3 contains 12 residues. The CDR3 nucleotides read TGTGCCACCGGGACTTCTACCGGGGAGCTGTTTTTT. Its protein product is CATGTSTGELFF.

This chain links TRBV5-6 with TRBJ2-7, with 10 bases lining up with TRBD2. J lost 4 bases, V lost 2 bases, and 6 bases had no gene match. The CDR3 length is 15 residues. Germline V gives CDR1 SGHDT, CDR2 YYEEEE. This chain's CDR3 is CASSFRLAGAYEQYF. For the CDR3, the DNA is TGTGCCAGCAGCTTTCGGCTAGCGGGAGCGTACGAGCAGTACTTC.

This clonotype was found many times. The chain recombines TRBV12-3 or TRBV12-4 with TRBJ1-2; possibly TRBD1 for D (5 bases). V lost 6 bases, J lost 6 bases, and 20 bases lay in between. This CDR3 is built from 15 residues. The CDR3 here is CASSPRVRSIDGYTF. The CDR3 DNA follows: TGTGCCAGCAGCCCCAGGGTGCGGTCTATAGATGGCTACACCTTC.

This clonotype was counted many times. V gene TRBV28 combines with J gene TRBJ2-3, with 7 bases lining up with TRBD1. The germline gives CDR1 MDHEN, CDR2 SYDVKM. V was pared by 5 bases and J by 2 bases, with 10 bases of the junction left unmatched. The CDR3 totals 16 residues. CDR3 protein: CASSPETGSYTDTQYF. The DNA of the CDR3 is TGTGCCAGCAGTCCCGAGACAGGGAGTTACACAGATACGCAGTATTTT.

About this clonotype: A much larger clone lies a single base off, so this may be a read error. The chain joins TRBV6-1 to TRBJ2-7, with 7 bases identical to TRBD1. The CDR3 has 13 amino acids. After removal of 4 bases from V and 5 bases from J, the junction contained 5 bases not matched to a gene. Per germline, CDR1 MNHNS and CDR2 SASEGT. The CDR3 loop reads CASSVQGNHEQYF. The CDR3 region has the DNA TGTGCCAGCAGTGTACAGGGGAACCACGAGCAGTACTTC.

As concerns this clonotype: Mismatch with germline at one junction end may stem from a read error. The chain uses TRBV5-1 and TRBJ2-7, with D possibly being TRBD1 (6 bases). The germline V gene encodes CDR1 SGHRS and CDR2 YFSETQ. The CDR3 contains 14 residues. CDR3 nucleotide sequence: TGCGCCAGCAGCTTCGGACAGCTTTCCTACGAGCTGTACTTC. This encodes CASSFGQLSYELYF.

This chain joins TRBV28 and TRBJ2-2; D could derive from TRBD1 or TRBD2 (6 bases each). V lost 0 bases, J lost 0 bases, and 8 bases lay in between. Germline loops: CDR1 MDHEN, CDR2 SYDVKM. This CDR3 has 16 residues. CDR3 loop: CASSLWGGANTGELFF. CDR3 DNA: TGTGCCAGCAGTTTATGGGGGGGCGCGAACACCGGGGAGCTGTTTTTT.

This clonotype was picked up many times. The rearrangement links TRBV28 to TRBJ2-7, with D uncertain. Germline-derived CDR1 and CDR2 are MDHEN and SYDVKM. The CDR3 is made up of 11 amino acids. V lost 1 base to trimming and J lost 4 bases, with 2 bases between them. In DNA, the CDR3 is TGTGCCAGCAGTTTATTTTACGAGCAGTACTTC. Protein: CASSLFYEQYF.

Ten or more counts support this clonotype. This chain uses TRBV20-1 with TRBJ2-1, with TRBD2 matching 10 bases. The V and J ends lost 3 bases and 5 bases, in that order; junction bases with no gene match: 7. Per germline, CDR1 DFQATT and CDR2 SNEGSKA (reference sequence). This CDR3 has 15 residues. CDR3 DNA: TGCAGTGCTAGCCTCTCGGGACTAGCGCACAATGAGCAGTTCTTC. Protein product: CSASLSGLAHNEQFF.

There are many counts of this clonotype. CDR3 residues: CASSLPSGIIEQFF. In nucleotides, the CDR3 is TGTGCCAGCAGTTTGCCTAGCGGGATCATTGAGCAGTTCTTC. The chain carries TRBV12-3 or TRBV12-4 and TRBJ2-1; 9 positions match TRBD2. This CDR3 contains 14 residues. Trimming took 3 bases from V and 9 from J; bases not matched to a gene: 6.

Ten or more counts support this clonotype. This rearrangement joins TRBV7-8 to TRBJ2-1, with 14 bases matching TRBD2. V was pared by 1 base and J by 9 bases, with 8 bases of the junction left unmatched. This CDR3 spans 17 amino acids. The germline gives CDR1 SGHVS, CDR2 FQNEAQ. CDR3 residues: CASSLVGTSGSVGEQFF. CDR3 sequence (DNA): TGTGCCAGCAGCTTAGTAGGGACTAGCGGGAGTGTGGGTGAGCAGTTCTTC.

This clonotype was recorded once. The V call is TRBV19, the J call TRBJ2-3; 12 nucleotides line up with TRBD2. J was trimmed by 5 bases and V by 6 bases; bases with no gene match: 9. The CDR3 contains 16 residues. CDR1 is LNHDA, CDR2 SQIVND, per germline (reference sequence). The CDR3 DNA follows: TGTGCCAGTAGCCAAGGACTAGCGGGAACGGAAGATACGCAGTATTTT. This sequence encodes CASSQGLAGTEDTQYF.

The chain joins TRBV20-1 to TRBJ2-2; D gene uncertain. This CDR3 comprises 15 residues. The germline CDR1 and CDR2 sequences are DFQATT and SNEGSKA (reference sequence). V was shortened by 2 bases and J by 2 bases, with 12 bases between the two germline ends. The CDR3 nucleotides are TGCAGTGCTAGATCCCGACTTTTAAACACCGGGGAGCTGTTTTTT. This sequence encodes CSARSRLLNTGELFF.

J is TRBJ2-2 and V is TRBV3-1; D call uncertain. The CDR3 runs to 16 residues. Germline V gene lookup returns CDR1 LGHDT and CDR2 YNNKEL (reference sequence). The V gene lost 1 base and the J gene lost 1 base, with 10 bases spanning the gap. The CDR3 spells CASSQVLQVNTGELFF. In DNA, the CDR3 is TGTGCCAGCAGCCAAGTTCTGCAGGTGAACACCGGGGAGCTGTTTTTT.

This clonotype has at least ten counts. J is TRBJ1-1 and V is TRBV12-3 or TRBV12-4; D remains ambiguous. There are 14 residues in the CDR3. V was pared by 0 bases and J by 6 bases, with 11 bases between. DNA for the CDR3: TGTGCCAGCAGTTTAGCGGGTGGATGGTCTGAAGCTTTCTTT. This sequence encodes CASSLAGGWSEAFF.

The table lists this clonotype with many counts. The chain joins TRBV20-1 to TRBJ2-7, with 8 nucleotides matching TRBD2. J was trimmed by 3 bases and V by 0 bases; bases with no gene match: 4. CDR3 length: 14 residues. Germline CDR1 DFQATT, CDR2 SNEGSKA (reference sequence). CDR3 nucleotide sequence: TGCAGTGCTAGAGACTCTGGGACTAGCTACGAGCAGTACTTC. The encoded protein is CSARDSGTSYEQYF.

Worth noting for this clonotype: A junction end diverges from the germline sequence, so it may reflect a read error. V and J are TRBV28 and TRBJ1-1, with D unresolved. Germline V gene sequence: CDR1 MDHEN, CDR2 SYDVKM. This CDR3 spans 14 amino acids. The CDR3 reads CASSLTGGNTEASF. The CDR3 region has the DNA TGTGCCAGCAGTTTGACCGGCGGGAACACTGAAGCTTCCTTT.

This clonotype turned up a few times. The chain combines TRBV5-4 with TRBJ2-5; D assignment may be TRBD1 or TRBD2 (5 bases each). The CDR3 covers 15 residues. From germline, CDR1 is SGHNT and CDR2 YYREEE (reference sequence). V lost 4 bases and J lost 2, with 15 bases in between. Here the CDR3 DNA reads TGTGCCAGCAGCCTTAGTCTGGGGGAACAAGAGACCCAGTACTTC. Residues: CASSLSLGEQETQYF.

The genes are TRBV5-1 and TRBJ2-7; TRBD2 agrees at 14 bases. V trimming: 0 bases; J trimming: 0 bases; junction bases outside the gene matches: 2. Germline lookup yields CDR1 SGHRS and CDR2 YFSETQ. CDR3 length: 17 residues. CDR3 residues: CASSLAGTSGSSYEQYF. The DNA of the CDR3 is TGCGCCAGCAGCTTGGCCGGGACTAGCGGGAGCTCCTACGAGCAGTACTTC.

This clonotype was counted ten times or more. The V gene is TRBV14, the J gene TRBJ2-7, with TRBD2 matching over 9 bases. Germline lookup yields CDR1 SGHDN and CDR2 FVKESK. This CDR3 comprises 16 residues. Germline trimming cut 6 bases from V and 9 bases from J; bases unmatched to any gene: 18. Here the CDR3 reads CASSHLAGVPCFGQYF. CDR3 coding DNA: TGTGCCAGCAGTCACTTAGCGGGAGTCCCGTGTTTTGGGCAGTACTTC.

The sample holds many counts of this clonotype. The rearrangement uses TRBV12-3 or TRBV12-4 and TRBJ1-4; 7 positions agree with TRBD1. This CDR3 is built from 18 residues. The V segment lost 6 bases and the J segment 6 bases; nucleotides outside the gene matches: 19. The chain's CDR3 is CASSRDSRVIGLYEKLFF. In nucleotides, the CDR3 is TGTGCCAGCAGCCGGGACAGCCGAGTTATCGGGTTATATGAAAAACTGTTTTTT.

In this sample, this clonotype turned up many times. This chain connects TRBV27 to TRBJ2-5; 12 bases fit TRBD2. From germline, CDR1 is MNHEY and CDR2 SMNVEV (reference sequence). V shed 5 bases and J 4 bases; nucleotides not matched to a gene: 5. This CDR3 has 15 residues. The CDR3 spells CASSVLAGGGETQYF. The CDR3 DNA is TGTGCCAGCAGTGTACTAGCGGGAGGCGGAGAGACCCAGTACTTC.

The chain employs TRBV29-1 and TRBJ2-5; D gene unclear. Trimming stripped 4 bases from V and 3 bases from J, with 3 bases between. Germline-derived CDR1 and CDR2 are SQVTM and ANQGSEA. This CDR3 contains 10 residues. CDR3 DNA sequence: TGCAGCGTTGTCAAAGAGACCCAGTACTTC. Translated: CSVVKETQYF.